The next 9 T cell receptor beta chains were all read from a single sample in a study of CD8+ T cells in alopecia areata. Treatment denoted: oral pan-JAK inhibitor, 5-10 mg twice daily. Extraction of RNA preceded its reverse transcription into cDNA, which served as the sequencing template. TCRdb's table, derived via immunoSEQ multiplex PCR, lists solely in-frame clones and lacks some. In the table there are over 250,000 clones, 60% of which are singletons. Sequenced material: CD4+ T cells sorted from blood, taken around week 54, from a patient treated with tofacitinib. The receptors originated from a human donor with alopecia areata.

This clone has a handful of counts. In DNA form, the CDR3 reads TGTGCCATCAGTGAGAATAGGGACAGGGGTGATGAGCAGTTCTTC. This gives the protein CAISENRDRGDEQFF. The chain couples TRBV10-3 to TRBJ2-1, with 10 bases fitting TRBD1. The CDR3 extends over 15 amino acids. Germline trimming cut 2 bases from V and 8 bases from J; bases unmatched to any gene: 6. Germline V gene lookup returns CDR1 ENHRY and CDR2 SYGVKD.

This clone was counted between two and nine times. This chain links TRBV29-1 with TRBJ1-2; TRBD1 agrees at 8 bases. The CDR3 totals 12 residues. J lost 7 bases, V lost 7 bases, and 8 bases had no gene match. The germline gives CDR1 SQVTM, CDR2 ANQGSEA. CDR3 protein: CSDGQGGGGYTF. The CDR3 nucleotides read TGCAGCGACGGACAGGGAGGCGGTGGCTACACCTTC.

The table lists this clone with a few counts. The chain carries TRBV19 and TRBJ1-5, with TRBD1 matching 10 bases. J lost 4 bases, V lost 6 bases, and 6 bases had no gene match. CDR1 is LNHDA, CDR2 SQIVND, per germline (reference sequence). There are 15 residues in the CDR3. The CDR3 is CASSPPGQGNQPQHF. DNA of the CDR3: TGTGCCAGTAGCCCCCCGGGACAGGGGAATCAGCCCCAGCATTTT.

The chain joins TRBV5-1 to TRBJ1-1, with D hard to call. Trimming stripped 4 bases from V and 3 bases from J, with 16 bases between. CDR3 length equals 15 residues. Germline V lookup: CDR1 SGHRS, CDR2 YFSETQ. CDR3 bases: TGCGCCAGCAGCGACCCGGGTTCGGGTCACACTGAAGCTTTCTTT. Its protein is CASSDPGSGHTEAFF.

This clone was counted between two and nine times. V and J are TRBV30 and TRBJ1-5; maybe TRBD1 (6 bases). V was trimmed by 0 bases and J by 6 bases, leaving 12 bases between them. Germline V CDR1 and CDR2: GTSNPN, SVGIG (reference sequence). This CDR3 contains 14 residues. This CDR3 reads CAWSVPWGLQPQHF. The CDR3, as DNA: TGTGCCTGGAGTGTACCGTGGGGGCTTCAGCCCCAGCATTTT.

The chain employs TRBV4-3 and TRBJ1-2, with 8 bases aligning to TRBD1. The V gene's germline CDR1 is LGHNA and CDR2 YSLEER. The length of the CDR3 is 16 residues. The trim removed 4 bases at V and 7 bases at J, leaving 14 bases unmatched. DNA for the CDR3: TGCGCCAGCAGCCCATCGGCGGACAGGGATTTCTTTGGCTACACCTTC. Translating it yields CASSPSADRDFFGYTF.

V usage is TRBV2 and J usage is TRBJ1-1; D unresolved. The CDR3 has 10 amino acids. Trimming took off 10 bases at V and 10 bases at J, with 13 bases between the two ends. Germline CDR1 reads SNHLY; CDR2 reads FYNNEI. The CDR3 DNA follows: TGTGCCACCGGAGGAGGGCGAGCTTTCTTT. Residues: CATGGGRAFF.

The gene calls are TRBV7-9 and TRBJ1-6; no reliable D call. The CDR3 runs to 15 residues. Germline V gene lookup returns CDR1 SEHNR and CDR2 FQNEAQ (reference sequence). Trimming stripped 5 bases from V and 10 bases from J, with 18 bases between. CDR3 DNA sequence: TGTGCCAGCAGCCCATATTCCGCAGGAGGGTCACCCCTCCACTTT. Translated, it gives CASSPYSAGGSPLHF.

The chain is built from TRBV29-1 and TRBJ1-5, with D possibly TRBD1 on 5 matching bases. The V gene lost 7 bases and the J gene lost 0 bases, with 13 bases spanning the gap. The CDR3 contains 14 residues. Germline V lookup: CDR1 SQVTM, CDR2 ANQGSEA. The CDR3 spells CSAAGGASNQPQHF. The DNA for the CDR3 is TGCAGCGCCGCTGGAGGGGCTAGCAATCAGCCCCAGCATTTT.